This section outlines one TCR beta chain sequence together with its context. The data originate from a study of blood T cells in healthy people across ages. A second roughly 6 to 12 cycle PCR used barcoded and J-beta primers. TCRdb processed the 5' RACE reads anew with MiXCR; each CDR3 protein has one entry. This sample has some 850,000 distinct CDR3 sequences, with roughly 25% found just once. The study drew donors from healthy Caucasian individuals in Russia aged about 6 to 90. Trimming stripped 6 bases from V and 0 bases from J, with 9 bases between. The CDR3 is 14 amino acids. The sample was also linked to a second study, of T cells of mothers and their children.

J is TRBJ2-4 and V is TRBV12-3 or TRBV12-4; no firm D call. The clonotype comes from a boy aged 5-17 years in good health. The sample was blood. The CDR3 sequence is CASRKSLAKNIQYF. The CDR3 coding sequence is TGTGCCAGCAGAAAATCTCTAGCCAAAAACATTCAGTACTTC.